Below, 5 T cell receptor beta chains from the same sample are listed, as sequenced in a study of T cell responses to AZD1222 COVID-19 vaccine. Libraries were prepared by immunoSEQ multiplex PCR; TCRdb keeps only in-frame clonotypes and omits some of them. Of 170,000 or so clones listed, approximately 90% are singletons. The sample here was peripheral blood, taken on day 0 of AZD1222 vaccination. These receptors were obtained from an adult in good health.

The rearrangement links TRBV29-1 to TRBJ1-2, with 7 bases aligning to TRBD1. There are 15 residues in the CDR3. Germline trimming cut 5 bases from V and 0 bases from J; bases unmatched to any gene: 9. Germline CDR1 SQVTM, CDR2 ANQGSEA. CDR3 sequence (DNA): TGCAGCGTTTATGGGACAGCATCTTCTAACTATGGCTACACCTTC. This codes for CSVYGTASSNYGYTF.

The chain carries TRBV7-2 and TRBJ1-3, with D tentatively TRBD1 (5 bases). CDR1 SGHTA and CDR2 FQGNSA come from the germline V gene. The V end lost 5 bases, the J end lost 4 bases, and 21 bases lay between the germline ends. This CDR3 is built from 17 residues. CDR3: CASSTRQGSLSGNTIYF. CDR3 DNA: TGTGCCAGCAGCACCCGCCAGGGAAGTCTGTCGGGAAACACCATATATTTT.

V usage is TRBV7-8 and J usage is TRBJ1-1, with TRBD1 matching 10 bases. The J segment lost 4 bases and the V segment lost 6 bases, leaving 11 bases of the junction unmatched. The germline V gene encodes CDR1 SGHVS and CDR2 FQNEAQ. This CDR3 is 16 amino acids long. The CDR3 here is CASSFMRGDRGTEAFF. The DNA for the CDR3 is TGTGCCAGCAGTTTCATGAGGGGGGACAGGGGCACTGAAGCTTTCTTT.

This chain joins TRBV11-1 and TRBJ1-2, with D uncertain. The CDR3 runs to 14 residues. Trimming shortened V by 3 bases and J by 2 bases, and 10 bases separated the two germline ends. CDR1 SGHAT and CDR2 FQDESV come from the germline V gene (reference sequence). The CDR3 loop is CASSFRLGNYGYTF. The CDR3 DNA is TGTGCCAGCAGCTTCCGGCTCGGGAACTATGGCTACACCTTC.

The chain links TRBV15 to TRBJ1-1; TRBD1 agrees at 7 bases. Trimming took 3 bases from V and 6 from J; bases not matched to a gene: 10. The germline gives CDR1 LNHNV, CDR2 YYDKDF (reference sequence). The CDR3 covers 15 residues. CDR3 sequence: CATSSAPDRVAEAFF. The DNA of the CDR3 is TGTGCCACCAGCAGCGCTCCCGACAGGGTAGCTGAAGCTTTCTTT.